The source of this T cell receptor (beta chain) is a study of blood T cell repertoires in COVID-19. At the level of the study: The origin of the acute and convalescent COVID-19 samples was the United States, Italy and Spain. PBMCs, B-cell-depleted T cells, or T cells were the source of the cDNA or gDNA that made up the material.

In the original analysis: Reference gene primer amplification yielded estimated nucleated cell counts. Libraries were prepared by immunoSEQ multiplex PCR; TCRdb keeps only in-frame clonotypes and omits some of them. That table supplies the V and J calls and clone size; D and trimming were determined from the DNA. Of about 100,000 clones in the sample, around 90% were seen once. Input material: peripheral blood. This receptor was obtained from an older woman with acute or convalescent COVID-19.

For the CDR3, the DNA is TGTGCCAGCCGACTGACGGTCAACCACCAAGAGACCCAGTACTTC. It is translated as CASRLTVNHQETQYF. The chain is built from TRBV27 and TRBJ2-5; D remains unclear. The CDR3 loop spans 15 amino acids. Trimming shortened V by 8 bases and J by 0 bases, and 16 bases separated the two germline ends. Per germline, CDR1 MNHEY and CDR2 SMNVEV (reference sequence).